A single sample is the source of the 14 T cell receptor beta chains below, sequenced in a study of cytomegalovirus exposure and HLA in healthy donors. Vbeta (60) and Jbeta (13) primers were used in the PCR. The assay was immunoSEQ multiplex PCR, and TCRdb's table has in-frame clones only and misses some. The sample records about 190,000 clones, around 86% being singletons. The sequenced sample was PBMCs. The receptors come from a woman aged 45-59 years in good health and CMV-seropositive.

This clone was picked up one time. CDR3: CASSSRDRFLNEQFF. The CDR3, as DNA: TGTGCCAGCAGTTCGAGAGACAGATTCCTCAATGAGCAGTTCTTC. The chain employs TRBV6-6 and TRBJ2-1; TRBD1 might be the D (5 bases). CDR1 and CDR2 from the germline V gene are MNHNY and SVGAGI (reference sequence). The V gene lost 4 bases and the J gene lost 6 bases, with 16 bases spanning the gap. The CDR3 is 15 amino acids.

The chain links TRBV30 to TRBJ1-4; D is ambiguous. The V end lost 1 base, the J end lost 5 bases, and 14 bases lay between the germline ends. Germline CDR1 reads GTSNPN; CDR2 reads SVGIG (reference sequence). CDR3 length equals 15 residues. The chain's CDR3 is CAWSGKEASNEKLFF. The CDR3, as DNA: TGTGCCTGGAGTGGGAAGGAAGCGTCGAATGAAAAACTGTTTTTT. The entire variable domain, with the rest obtained from reference TRBV30 and TRBJ1-4, is as follows: SQTIHQWPATLVQPVGSPLSLECTVEGTSNPNLYWYRQAAGRGLQLLFYSVGIGQISSEVPQNLSASRPQDRQFILSSKKLLLSDSGFYLCAWSGKEASNEKLFFGSGTQLSVL.

This chain joins TRBV7-2 and TRBJ2-7, with 10 bases lining up with TRBD1. Unmatched junction bases numbered 2, after V lost 5 bases and J lost 4 bases. The CDR3 extends over 13 amino acids. Germline V gives CDR1 SGHTA, CDR2 FQGNSA. The CDR3 sequence: CASSRQGAYEQYF. The DNA for the CDR3 is TGTGCCAGCAGCCGACAGGGGGCGTACGAGCAGTACTTC.

This clone was seen a single time. The genes are TRBV6-1 and TRBJ2-3, with D possibly matching TRBD1 (6 bases). V gave up 7 bases and J gave up 3 bases, with 17 bases separating them. The CDR3 extends over 15 amino acids. Germline assignment: CDR1 MNHNS and CDR2 SASEGT. Here the CDR3 reads CASKTGSTGTDTQYF. The CDR3 nucleotides read TGTGCCAGCAAAACAGGGTCCACCGGAACAGATACGCAGTATTTT.

DNA for the CDR3: TGTGCCAGCAGCCCCACCACGGAGCCGCTAGAGCAGTACTTC. Translating gives CASSPTTEPLEQYF. The chain combines TRBV7-6 with TRBJ2-7; unclear D gene. CDR1 SGHVS and CDR2 FNYEAQ come from the germline V gene. The CDR3 runs to 14 residues. V was shortened by 5 bases and J by 7 bases, with 18 bases between the two germline ends.

The rearrangement joins TRBV19 to TRBJ1-1; tentative D call: TRBD1 (5 bases). The CDR3 runs to 13 residues. Germline CDR1 LNHDA, CDR2 SQIVND (reference sequence). Trimming pared 6 bases from V and 1 base from J, leaving 9 bases between. DNA for the CDR3: TGTGCCAGTAGGACGACAGAGAACACTGAAGCTTTCTTT. Amino acids: CASRTTENTEAFF.

The genes are TRBV19 and TRBJ2-2; D possibly corresponds to TRBD2 (5 bases). V lost 5 bases to trimming and J lost 7 bases, with 17 bases between them. The CDR3 is 15 residues long. In germline, CDR1 is LNHDA, CDR2 SQIVND (reference sequence). In DNA form, the CDR3 reads TGTGCCAGTAGTTTGGGCCCCCCGGGGATCGGGGAGCTGTTTTTT. Translated: CASSLGPPGIGELFF. Full variable domain (rest looked up from reference TRBV19 and TRBJ2-2): DGGITQSPKYLFRKEGQNVTLSCEQNLNHDAMYWYRQDPGQGLRLIYYSQIVNDFQKGDIAEGYSVSREKKESFPLTVTSAQKNPTAFYLCASSLGPPGIGELFFGEGSRLTVL.

This CDR3 reads CASSKRQRDSPLHF. The CDR3 region has the DNA TGTGCCAGCAGCAAGCGACAGAGAGATTCACCCCTCCACTTT. V gene TRBV21-1 combines with J gene TRBJ1-6; the D call in the table, TRBD1, was not verified against the DNA. TRBV21-1 is classified as a pseudogene. This CDR3 comprises 14 residues.

J is TRBJ2-1 and V is TRBV27; 8 bases are shared with TRBD1. Looked up from germline, CDR1 is MNHEY and CDR2 is SMNVEV (reference sequence). CDR3 length equals 14 residues. The J segment lost 2 bases and the V segment lost 4 bases, leaving 1 base of the junction unmatched. The CDR3 DNA is TGTGCCAGCAGTTCACAGGGGGCCTACAATGAGCAGTTCTTC. This sequence encodes CASSSQGAYNEQFF.

The rearrangement uses TRBV7-2 and TRBJ2-3; 10 nucleotides agree with TRBD1. There are 15 residues in the CDR3. The germline V gene has CDR1 SGHTA and CDR2 FQGNSA. With V trimmed by 4 bases and J by 4 bases, 5 bases remained unmatched. The CDR3 reads CASSSPGQGSDTQYF. The CDR3 bases are TGTGCCAGCAGCTCACCGGGACAGGGGTCAGATACGCAGTATTTT.

This chain connects TRBV10-1 to TRBJ1-1; 9 bases are shared with TRBD1. The V gene's germline CDR1 is WNHNN and CDR2 SYGVQD (reference sequence). CDR3 size: 16 residues. V was pared by 2 bases and J by 4 bases, with 8 bases of the junction left unmatched. This chain's CDR3 is CASSEGTGLTITEAFF. CDR3 bases: TGCGCCAGCAGTGAGGGGACAGGGCTGACGATCACTGAAGCTTTCTTT.

V and J are TRBV4-3 and TRBJ2-2, with 8 positions matching TRBD1. After removal of 0 bases from V and 3 bases from J, the junction contained 9 bases not matched to a gene. This CDR3 is 18 amino acids long. Germline V CDR1 and CDR2: LGHNA, YSLEER. DNA of the CDR3: TGCGCCAGCAGCCAAGATTTGGCCAGGGGGCGTTACACCGGGGAGCTGTTTTTT. Protein sequence: CASSQDLARGRYTGELFF.

The chain is built from TRBV5-1 and TRBJ2-3; maybe TRBD2 (5 bases). CDR1 and CDR2 (germline): SGHRS, YFSETQ. CDR3 size: 16 residues. Trimming shortened V by 2 bases and J by 4 bases, and 17 bases separated the two germline ends. The CDR3, as DNA: TGCGCCAGCAGCTTCCGGGATCCCGAGGTCCCAGATACGCAGTATTTT. The encoded protein is CASSFRDPEVPDTQYF.

This clone has just one count. For the CDR3, the DNA is TGTGCCAGCAGTGATTCCATCGGACAGGCGAACACTGAAGCTTTCTTT. This translates into CASSDSIGQANTEAFF. J is TRBJ1-1 and V is TRBV25-1; 7 nucleotides agree with TRBD1. V trimming: 3 bases; J trimming: 1 base; junction bases outside the gene matches: 8. CDR3 length: 16 amino acids. Looked up from germline, CDR1 is MGHDK and CDR2 is SYGVNS.